This T cell receptor (beta chain) was captured by sequencing in a study of regulatory T cells in long-lasting Graves disease. Study-level results: Patients with persistent disease showed a bias toward TRBV28, TRBJ1-2 and TRBJ2-5. Not thyroid tissue but only peripheral blood was studied.

In building TCR beta libraries, iRepertoire HTBI primers were used together with Arm-PCR of CDR3 regions. TCRdb passed the multiplex PCR reads through MiXCR, listing each CDR3 protein once. The sample yields approximately 270,000 distinct CDR3 sequences, more than 15% seen once. Time point reported: newly diagnosed GD, antithyroid drugs for less than 3 months. Extracted RNA from PBMCs served as the source of the TCR library. Germline V CDR1 and CDR2: MDHEN, SYDVKM. This CDR3 spans 14 amino acids. Trimming pared 3 bases from V and 2 bases from J, leaving 11 bases between. On this clonotype: What it binds is not known.

In addition, the sample was reused for a study of T cells in Graves' hyperthyroidism and ophthalmopathy. That work contributes: In the first-round RT-PCR of the TCR CDR3, the HTBI primer set was used. Blood also held most thyroid clonotypes expanded beyond 0.001.

The sequence came from a woman aged 30 to 39 with Graves disease. Sequenced material: peripheral blood mononuclear cells (PBMCs), taken at new diagnosis, from a patient treated with antithyroid drugs. V usage is TRBV28 and J usage is TRBJ2-7; D may be TRBD2 (6 bases). CDR3 in amino acids: CASSFGGIPYEQYF. CDR3 nucleotide sequence: TGTGCCAGCAGTTTCGGGGGAATCCCCTACGAGCAGTACTTC.